This section outlines one T cell receptor beta chain sequence together with its context. Measured with immunoSEQ multiplex PCR; TCRdb has only the in-frame clones, and not every one. The sample lists 150,000 to 200,000 clones, over 70% occurring once. The sample comes from a study of blood T cell repertoires in COVID-19. Whole-study context: PBMCs, B-cell-depleted T cells, or T cells provided the cDNA or gDNA that made up the material.

V gave up 10 bases and J gave up 2 bases, with 12 bases separating them. Germline-derived CDR1 and CDR2 are MNHEY and SVGAGI. The CDR3 loop spans 13 amino acids. V usage is TRBV6-5 and J usage is TRBJ1-5; TRBD1 is a possible D gene (5 bases). The TCR sequence derives from a man between 60 and 75 years old with acute or convalescent COVID-19. Sample: peripheral blood. This CDR3 reads CATRGGGNQPQHF. The CDR3 DNA is TGTGCCACTAGGGGAGGGGGCAATCAGCCCCAGCATTTT.